The present TCR beta chain was sequenced within a study of CD8 T cells in ankylosing spondylitis. Broader study findings: The study identified a TCR beta motif of about eight highly homologous variants that appeared characteristic of ankylosing spondylitis blood.

TCRdb used MiXCR to reprocess the 5' RACE reads, holding one entry per CDR3 protein. The repertoire includes 150,000 to 200,000 distinct CDR3 sequences, roughly 18% of them detected once, and approximately 7.8% sits in the top ten. Unmatched junction bases numbered 7, after V lost 7 bases and J lost 3 bases. Per the germline V gene, CDR1 is MDHEN and CDR2 is SYDVKM. The CDR3 has 15 residues. This clonotype came up many times. No antigen is known for it. The sequenced sample was blood, either unsorted or a sorted T cell fraction (not recorded which). This clonotype was obtained from a male donor with ankylosing spondylitis or in good health (not recorded which). The V call is TRBV28, the J call TRBJ2-2, with TRBD1 identical over 8 bases. In DNA form, the CDR3 reads TGTGCCAGCACCACAGGGGGGCAGGACACCGGGGAGCTGTTTTTT. Protein: CASTTGGQDTGELFF.